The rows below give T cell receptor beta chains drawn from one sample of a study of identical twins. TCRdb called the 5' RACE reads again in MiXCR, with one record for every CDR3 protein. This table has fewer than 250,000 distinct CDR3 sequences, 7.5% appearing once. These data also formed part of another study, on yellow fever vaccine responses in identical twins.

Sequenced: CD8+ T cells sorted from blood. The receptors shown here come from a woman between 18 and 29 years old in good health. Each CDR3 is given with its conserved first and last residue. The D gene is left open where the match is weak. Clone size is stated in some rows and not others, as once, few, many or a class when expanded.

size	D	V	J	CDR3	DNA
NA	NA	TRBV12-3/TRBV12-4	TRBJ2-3	CASSLLPSGTDTQYF	TGTGCCAGCAGCCTCCTGCCTAGCGGCACAGATACGCAGTATTTT
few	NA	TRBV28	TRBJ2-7	CAIQVGGVEQYF	TGTGCCATCCAAGTGGGTGGCGTGGAGCAGTACTTC
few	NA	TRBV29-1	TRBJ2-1	CSVEGLASYNEQFF	TGCAGCGTTGAAGGGCTAGCGAGCTACAATGAGCAGTTCTTC
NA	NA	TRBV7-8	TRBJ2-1	CASSVPGAYNEQFF	TGTGCCAGCAGCGTCCCGGGGGCGTACAATGAGCAGTTCTTC
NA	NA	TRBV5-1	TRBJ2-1	CASSTNTGPNNEQFF	TGCGCCAGCAGTACGAATACAGGGCCGAACAATGAGCAGTTCTTC
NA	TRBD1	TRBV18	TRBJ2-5	CASSPGQALQETQYF	TGTGCCAGCTCACCGGGACAGGCCTTACAAGAGACCCAGTACTTC
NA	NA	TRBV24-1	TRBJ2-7	CATSDAGTPYEQYF	TGTGCCACCAGTGATGCCGGGACACCCTACGAGCAGTACTTC
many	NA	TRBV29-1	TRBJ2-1	CSAPGRGQEYNEQFF	TGCAGCGCCCCTGGGAGGGGACAGGAATACAATGAGCAGTTCTTC
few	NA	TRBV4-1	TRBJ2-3	CASSQVVANTDTQYF	TGCGCCAGCAGCCAAGTTGTAGCGAACACAGATACGCAGTATTTT
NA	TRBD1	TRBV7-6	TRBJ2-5	CASSPQGASETQYF	TGTGCCAGCAGCCCCCAGGGGGCTTCAGAGACCCAGTACTTC
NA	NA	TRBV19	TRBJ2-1	CASSIVASGLPYNEQFF	TGTGCCAGTAGTATAGTGGCGTCAGGGTTACCCTACAATGAGCAGTTCTTC
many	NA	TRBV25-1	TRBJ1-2	CASSDGSRYLYGYTF	TGTGCCAGCAGTGATGGCAGCCGCTACCTCTATGGCTACACCTTC
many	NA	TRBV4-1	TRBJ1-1	CASSHNRDGDTEAFF	TGCGCCAGCAGCCATAACCGGGACGGAGACACTGAAGCTTTCTTT
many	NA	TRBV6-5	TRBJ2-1	CASSRNYNEQFF	TGTGCCAGCAGCCGGAATTACAATGAGCAGTTCTTC
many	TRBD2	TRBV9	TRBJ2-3	CASSVGAGADTQYF	TGTGCCAGCAGCGTTGGAGCGGGAGCGGATACGCAGTATTTT
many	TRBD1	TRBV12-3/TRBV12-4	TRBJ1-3	CATRDRVESTIYF	TGTGCCACCCGGGACAGGGTGGAAAGCACCATATATTTT
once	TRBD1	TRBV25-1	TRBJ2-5	CASSELHRGQETQYF	TGTGCCAGCAGTGAACTCCACAGGGGGCAAGAGACCCAGTACTTC
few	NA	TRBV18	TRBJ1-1	CASSPSQWGTEAYF	TGTGCCAGCTCCCCATCTCAGTGGGGGACTGAAGCTTACTTT
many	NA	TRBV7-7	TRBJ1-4	CASSLVQGDEKLFF	TGTGCCAGCAGCTTGGTACAGGGAGATGAAAAACTGTTTTTT
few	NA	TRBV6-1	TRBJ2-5	CASRDRDGTQYF	TGTGCCAGCAGGGACCGGGACGGGACCCAGTACTTC
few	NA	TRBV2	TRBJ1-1	CASTTRVEAFF	TGTGCCAGCACCACTAGGGTGGAAGCTTTCTTT
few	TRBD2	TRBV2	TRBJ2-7	CASSEAGLAGGYEQYF	TGTGCCAGCAGTGAAGCAGGACTAGCGGGAGGCTACGAGCAGTACTTC
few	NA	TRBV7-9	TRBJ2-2	CASSSPQGTNTGELFF	TGTGCCAGCAGCTCTCCCCAGGGGACGAACACCGGGGAGCTGTTTTTT
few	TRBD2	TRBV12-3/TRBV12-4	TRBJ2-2	CASSPLAGGTGELFF	TGTGCCAGCAGCCCACTAGCGGGAGGGACCGGGGAGCTGTTTTTT
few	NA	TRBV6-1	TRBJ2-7	CASSVSGSYEQYF	TGTGCCAGCAGTGTTAGTGGATCCTACGAGCAGTACTTC
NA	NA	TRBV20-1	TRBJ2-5	CSAPSQTQYF	TGCAGTGCCCCCTCCCAGACCCAGTACTTC